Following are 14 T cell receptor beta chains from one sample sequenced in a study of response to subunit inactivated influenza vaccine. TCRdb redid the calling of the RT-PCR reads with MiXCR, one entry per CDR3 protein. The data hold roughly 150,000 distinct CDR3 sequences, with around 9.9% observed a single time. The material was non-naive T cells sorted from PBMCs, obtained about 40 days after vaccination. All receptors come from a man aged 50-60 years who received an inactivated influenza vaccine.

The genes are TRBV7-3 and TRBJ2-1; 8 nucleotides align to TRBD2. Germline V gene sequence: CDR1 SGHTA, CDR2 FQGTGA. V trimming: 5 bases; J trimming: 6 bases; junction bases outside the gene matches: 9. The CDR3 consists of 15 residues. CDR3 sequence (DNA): TGTGCCAGCAGCCTAGGGACTAGTCGGTCCAATGAGCAGTTCTTC. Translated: CASSLGTSRSNEQFF.

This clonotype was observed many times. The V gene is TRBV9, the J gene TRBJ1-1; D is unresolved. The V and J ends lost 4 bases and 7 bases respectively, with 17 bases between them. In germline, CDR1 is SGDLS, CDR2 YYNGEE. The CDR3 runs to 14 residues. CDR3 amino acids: CASSPAERGIEAFF. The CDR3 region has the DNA TGTGCCAGCAGCCCCGCGGAGAGAGGGATTGAAGCTTTCTTT.

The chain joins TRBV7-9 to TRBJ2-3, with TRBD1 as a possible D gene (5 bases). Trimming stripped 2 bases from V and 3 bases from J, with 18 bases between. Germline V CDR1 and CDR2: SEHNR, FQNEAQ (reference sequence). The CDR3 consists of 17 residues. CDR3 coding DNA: TGTGCCAGCAGCTTACAATTTCTTGTGCAGGGTACAGATACGCAGTATTTT. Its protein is CASSLQFLVQGTDTQYF.

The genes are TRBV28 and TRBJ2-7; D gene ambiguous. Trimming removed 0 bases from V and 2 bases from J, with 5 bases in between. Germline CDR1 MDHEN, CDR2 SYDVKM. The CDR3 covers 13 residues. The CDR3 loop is CASSLWAAYEQYF. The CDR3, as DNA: TGTGCCAGCAGTTTATGGGCCGCCTACGAGCAGTACTTC.

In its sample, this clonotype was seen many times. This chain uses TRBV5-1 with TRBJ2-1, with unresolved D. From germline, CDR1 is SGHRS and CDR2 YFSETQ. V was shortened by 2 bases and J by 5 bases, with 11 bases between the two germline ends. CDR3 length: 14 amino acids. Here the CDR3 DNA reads TGCGCCAGCAGCTTCCAGAATCTCCACAATGAGCAGTTCTTC. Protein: CASSFQNLHNEQFF.

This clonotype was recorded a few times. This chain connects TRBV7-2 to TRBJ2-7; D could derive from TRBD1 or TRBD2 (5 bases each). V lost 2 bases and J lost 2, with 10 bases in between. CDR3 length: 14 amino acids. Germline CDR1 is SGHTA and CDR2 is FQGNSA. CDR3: CASSLKPGPYEQYF. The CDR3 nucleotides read TGTGCCAGCAGCTTAAAACCGGGACCCTACGAGCAGTACTTC.

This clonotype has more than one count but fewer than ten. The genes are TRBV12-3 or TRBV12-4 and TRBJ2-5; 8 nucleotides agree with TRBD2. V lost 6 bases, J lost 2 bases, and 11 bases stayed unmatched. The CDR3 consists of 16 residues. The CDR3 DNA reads TGTGCCAGCAGCCTAGGTCTAGCGGGTGGTCAAGAGACCCAGTACTTC. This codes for CASSLGLAGGQETQYF.

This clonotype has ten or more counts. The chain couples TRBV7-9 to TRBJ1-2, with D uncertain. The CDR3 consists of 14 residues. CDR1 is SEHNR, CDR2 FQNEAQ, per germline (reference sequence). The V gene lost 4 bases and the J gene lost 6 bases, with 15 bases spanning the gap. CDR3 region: CASSSSGGKNGYTF. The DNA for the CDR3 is TGTGCCAGCAGCTCGTCGGGAGGGAAAAATGGCTACACCTTC.

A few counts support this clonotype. The CDR3 DNA sequence: TGCGCCAGCAGCTGGGAGGGGTATAGCACAGATACGCAGTATTTT. This encodes CASSWEGYSTDTQYF. The chain carries TRBV5-1 and TRBJ2-3, with TRBD2 matching over 7 bases. Trimming at V came to 3 bases and at J to 0 bases, leaving 4 bases not matched to a gene. The CDR3 length is 15 residues. From germline, CDR1 is SGHRS and CDR2 YFSETQ. Full variable domain (missing parts from reference TRBV5-1 and TRBJ2-3): KAGVTQTPRYLIKTRGQQVTLSCSPISGHRSVSWYQQTPGQGLQFLFEYFSETQRNKGNFPGRFSGRQFSNSRSEMNVSTLELGDSALYLCASSWEGYSTDTQYFGPGTRLTVL.

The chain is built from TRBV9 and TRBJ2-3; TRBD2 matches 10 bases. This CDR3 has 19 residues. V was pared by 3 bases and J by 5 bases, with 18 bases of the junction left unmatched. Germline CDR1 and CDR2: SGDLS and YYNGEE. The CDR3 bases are TGTGCCAGCAGCGATAAAATAGGGGGTCTAGCGGGGGCCGGAGATACGCAGTATTTT. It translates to CASSDKIGGLAGAGDTQYF.

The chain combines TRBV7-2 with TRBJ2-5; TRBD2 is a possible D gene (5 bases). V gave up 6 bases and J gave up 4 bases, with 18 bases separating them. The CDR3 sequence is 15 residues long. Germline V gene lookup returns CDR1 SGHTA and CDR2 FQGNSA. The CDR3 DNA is TGTGCCAGCAGATCACCGCGGGCCCGCCCAGAGACCCAGTACTTC. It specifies CASRSPRARPETQYF.

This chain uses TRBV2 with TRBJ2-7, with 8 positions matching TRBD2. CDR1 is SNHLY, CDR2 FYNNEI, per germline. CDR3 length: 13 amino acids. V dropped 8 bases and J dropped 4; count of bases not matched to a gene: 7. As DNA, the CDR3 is TGTGCCAGCTCGACTGGCGGGGGGTACGAGCAGTACTTC. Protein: CASSTGGGYEQYF.

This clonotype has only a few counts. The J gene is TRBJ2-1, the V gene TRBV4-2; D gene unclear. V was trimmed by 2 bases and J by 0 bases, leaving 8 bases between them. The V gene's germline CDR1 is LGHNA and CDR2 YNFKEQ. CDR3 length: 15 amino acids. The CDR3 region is CASSQPTGSYNEQFF. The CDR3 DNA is TGTGCCAGCAGCCAACCGACGGGCTCCTACAATGAGCAGTTCTTC.

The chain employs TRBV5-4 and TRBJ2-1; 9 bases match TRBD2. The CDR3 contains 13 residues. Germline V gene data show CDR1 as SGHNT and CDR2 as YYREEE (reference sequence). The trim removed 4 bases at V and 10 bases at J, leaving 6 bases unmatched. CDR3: CASSPRTSVEQFF. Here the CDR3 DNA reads TGTGCCAGCAGCCCGAGGACTAGCGTCGAGCAGTTCTTC.